The clone carrying this T cell receptor (beta chain) was counted between two and nine times. Its antigen is unidentified. The germline V and J ends were trimmed by 6 bases and 8 bases, with 19 bases remaining between them. This CDR3 region has 14 residues. CDR1 is SNHLY and CDR2 is FYNNEI in the germline V gene. The record originates from a study of blood T cells in healthy people across ages. Primers used in a second PCR of roughly 6 to 11 cycles were a sample-barcoded 5' primer and a J-beta primer mix. TCRdb recomputed calls from the 5' RACE reads with MiXCR, one row per CDR3 protein. This sample has over 1,200,000 distinct CDR3 sequences, with almost 60% found just once. Study-wide points: TCR beta diversity correlated strongly with naive T cell percentage. Greater diversity and more naive CD4+ cells were seen in long-lived donors than in aged donors.

The sequence was obtained from a man between 18 and 29 years old in good health. Material: blood. The chain links TRBV2 to TRBJ1-2; a weak D match, TRBD1 (5 bases). The CDR3 coding sequence is TGTGCCAGCAGCAAAACCGGGACTATGGGGGGCTACACCTTC. It encodes CASSKTGTMGGYTF.